These T cell receptor beta chains were read from a single sample in a study of blood T cell repertoires in COVID-19. TCRdb keeps only in-frame clones here, not all; method: immunoSEQ multiplex PCR. The table has about 81,000 clones, 88% seen once. The sequenced sample was peripheral blood. The origin of the receptors is a woman older than 75 with acute or convalescent COVID-19. Both conserved end residues are part of each CDR3. A D gene is named only where the DNA matches it firmly. Size is omitted from some rows. Given values are once, few, many or a class for expanded clones.

D: -
V: TRBV6-5
size: -
J: TRBJ2-2
CDR3: CASSLRAGELFF
DNA: TGTGCCAGCAGCCTCCGAGCCGGGGAGCTGTTTTTT

D: -
V: TRBV2
size: -
J: TRBJ1-1
CDR3: CASIGNTEAFF
DNA: TGTGCCAGCATCGGGAACACTGAAGCTTTCTTT

D: TRBD1
V: TRBV7-2
size: -
J: TRBJ2-7
CDR3: CASSLEGAGPYEQYF
DNA: TGTGCCAGCAGCTTAGAGGGGGCAGGGCCCTACGAGCAGTACTTC

D: -
V: TRBV7-9
size: -
J: TRBJ1-5
CDR3: CASSFSGGQPQHF
DNA: TGTGCCAGCAGCTTCTCCGGGGGTCAGCCCCAGCATTTT

D: TRBD2
V: TRBV7-2
size: -
J: TRBJ2-3
CDR3: CASRRRAGGRTDTQYF
DNA: TGTGCCAGCAGAAGGCGAGCGGGGGGCCGGACAGATACGCAGTATTTT

D: -
V: TRBV5-1
size: -
J: TRBJ1-1
CDR3: CASSMDVSAEAFF
DNA: TGCGCCAGCAGCATGGACGTCTCGGCTGAAGCTTTCTTT

D: TRBD1
V: TRBV5-1
size: -
J: TRBJ2-7
CDR3: CASSYRGDEQYF
DNA: TGCGCCAGCAGTTACAGGGGCGACGAGCAGTACTTC

D: -
V: TRBV29-1
size: -
J: TRBJ1-1
CDR3: CSVAGLSTEAFF
DNA: TGCAGCGTAGCTGGACTGTCCACTGAAGCTTTCTTT

D: -
V: TRBV6-5
size: -
J: TRBJ1-2
CDR3: CASSSGVGGYTF
DNA: TGTGCCAGCAGTTCCGGGGTTGGGGGCTACACCTTC

D: -
V: TRBV9
size: -
J: TRBJ1-3
CDR3: CASSLSPGTGNTIYF
DNA: TGTGCCAGCAGCCTATCCCCAGGGACTGGAAACACCATATATTTT

D: -
V: TRBV27
size: once
J: TRBJ1-1
CDR3: CASSFGGRGNTEAFF
DNA: TGTGCCAGCAGTTTCGGGGGGAGGGGGAACACTGAAGCTTTCTTT

D: -
V: TRBV6-2/TRBV6-3
size: -
J: TRBJ2-1
CDR3: CASSYSGGPGNEQFF
DNA: TGTGCCAGCAGTTACTCGGGGGGGCCAGGCAATGAGCAGTTCTTC

D: -
V: TRBV7-2
size: -
J: TRBJ1-2
CDR3: CASSFGRDYGYTF
DNA: TGTGCCAGCAGCTTTGGCAGGGATTATGGCTACACCTTC

D: TRBD1
V: TRBV5-6
size: -
J: TRBJ2-1
CDR3: CASSQGQGRYNEQFF
DNA: TGTGCCAGCAGCCAAGGACAGGGGCGCTACAATGAGCAGTTCTTC

D: -
V: TRBV3-1/TRBV3-2
size: -
J: TRBJ2-4
CDR3: CASSPASRIQYF
DNA: TGTGCCAGCAGCCCAGCCTCTAGGATTCAGTACTTC

D: TRBD1
V: TRBV2
size: -
J: TRBJ1-2
CDR3: CASRTGDGYGYTF
DNA: TGTGCCAGCAGAACAGGGGATGGGTATGGCTACACCTTC

D: TRBD1
V: TRBV2
size: -
J: TRBJ2-5
CDR3: CATLPTGARTQYF
DNA: TGTGCCACTCTCCCCACAGGGGCGAGGACCCAGTACTTC

D: -
V: TRBV12-3/TRBV12-4
size: -
J: TRBJ2-3
CDR3: CASSLGGPDTQYF
DNA: TGTGCCAGCAGTTTGGGAGGACCAGATACGCAGTATTTT

D: -
V: TRBV19
size: -
J: TRBJ2-6
CDR3: CASSLQVRGANVLTF
DNA: TGTGCCAGTAGTCTACAGGTTCGGGGGGCCAACGTCCTGACTTTC

D: TRBD2
V: TRBV9
size: -
J: TRBJ2-3
CDR3: CASSVASGRAADTQYF
DNA: TGTGCCAGCAGCGTAGCTAGCGGGAGGGCTGCAGATACGCAGTATTTT

D: -
V: TRBV7-8
size: -
J: TRBJ2-7
CDR3: CASSLGVRTYEQYF
DNA: TGTGCCAGCAGCTTAGGCGTCAGGACCTACGAGCAGTACTTC

D: -
V: TRBV7-2
size: -
J: TRBJ2-1
CDR3: CASSLDPRHDEQFF
DNA: TGTGCCAGCAGCTTAGACCCGCGACATGATGAGCAGTTCTTC

D: TRBD1
V: TRBV30
size: -
J: TRBJ1-2
CDR3: CAWPTGNGYTF
DNA: TGTGCCTGGCCGACAGGGAATGGCTACACCTTC

D: TRBD2
V: TRBV5-1
size: once
J: TRBJ2-3
CDR3: CASSLRVAGGGTDTQYF
DNA: TGCGCCAGCAGCTTGAGAGTAGCGGGGGGCGGCACAGATACGCAGTATTTT

D: -
V: TRBV7-2
size: -
J: TRBJ2-1
CDR3: CASSLAGGPVDEQFF
DNA: TGTGCCAGCAGCTTAGCGGGGGGGCCGGTCGATGAGCAGTTCTTC

D: TRBD1
V: TRBV5-1
size: -
J: TRBJ2-2
CDR3: CASRTGESGGELFF
DNA: TGCGCCAGCAGAACAGGGGAATCGGGCGGGGAGCTGTTTTTT

D: TRBD1
V: TRBV9
size: -
J: TRBJ1-2
CDR3: CASKDGLRDREDGYTF
DNA: TGTGCCAGCAAAGACGGGCTCCGGGACAGGGAGGATGGCTACACCTTC

D: TRBD1
V: TRBV19
size: -
J: TRBJ1-6
CDR3: CASSILDRNSPLHF
DNA: TGTGCCAGTAGTATACTGGACAGGAATTCACCCCTCCACTTT

D: -
V: TRBV19
size: -
J: TRBJ1-3
CDR3: CAGFREEAGNTIYF
DNA: TGTGCCGGATTCAGGGAAGAGGCTGGAAACACCATATATTTT

D: -
V: TRBV27
size: -
J: TRBJ2-1
CDR3: CASRPWTANEQFF
DNA: TGTGCCAGCCGGCCCTGGACTGCCAATGAGCAGTTCTTC

D: TRBD1
V: TRBV7-6
size: -
J: TRBJ1-1
CDR3: CASSRQGSTEAFF
DNA: TGTGCCAGCAGCCGACAGGGGAGCACTGAAGCTTTCTTT

D: TRBD2
V: TRBV2
size: -
J: TRBJ2-5
CDR3: CASSYSGAETQYF
DNA: TGTGCCAGCAGTTATAGCGGGGCAGAGACCCAGTACTTC

D: -
V: TRBV12-3/TRBV12-4
size: -
J: TRBJ2-7
CDR3: CASSIDSFYEQYF
DNA: TGTGCCAGCAGTATAGACTCTTTCTACGAGCAGTACTTC

D: TRBD1
V: TRBV19
size: -
J: TRBJ1-1
CDR3: CASSTGQGIRSTEAFF
DNA: TGTGCCAGTAGTACGGGACAGGGGATAAGGAGCACTGAAGCTTTCTTT

D: -
V: TRBV7-9
size: -
J: TRBJ1-2
CDR3: CASTPSSGKRDYGYTF
DNA: TGTGCCAGCACCCCGAGTAGTGGGAAGCGGGACTATGGCTACACCTTC

D: -
V: TRBV7-9
size: few
J: TRBJ2-1
CDR3: CASSLAGGGRQSEQFF
DNA: TGTGCCAGCAGCTTAGCGGGAGGAGGCAGGCAGAGTGAGCAGTTCTTC

D: TRBD1
V: TRBV30
size: -
J: TRBJ1-3
CDR3: CAWRPRTGTGNTIYF
DNA: TGTGCCTGGAGACCGCGGACAGGGACTGGAAACACCATATATTTT

D: -
V: TRBV5-1
size: -
J: TRBJ2-5
CDR3: CASSLTGWETQYF
DNA: TGCGCCAGCAGCTTGACAGGGTGGGAGACCCAGTACTTC

D: -
V: TRBV5-4
size: -
J: TRBJ1-3
CDR3: CASSPGQNSGNTIYF
DNA: TGTGCCAGCAGCCCGGGACAAAACTCTGGAAACACCATATATTTT

D: -
V: TRBV5-1
size: -
J: TRBJ2-1
CDR3: CASSLAEPYNEQFF
DNA: TGCGCCAGCAGCTTGGCCGAGCCTTACAATGAGCAGTTCTTC

D: TRBD1
V: TRBV5-1
size: -
J: TRBJ2-5
CDR3: CASSLEGGQGGETQYF
DNA: TGCGCCAGCAGCTTGGAAGGCGGACAGGGCGGGGAGACCCAGTACTTC

D: -
V: TRBV7-8
size: -
J: TRBJ1-2
CDR3: CASSLGPLNYGYTF
DNA: TGTGCCAGCAGCTTAGGGCCATTAAACTATGGCTACACCTTC

D: -
V: TRBV30
size: -
J: TRBJ2-6
CDR3: CAWNSGVGANVLTF
DNA: TGTGCCTGGAATTCAGGGGTCGGGGCCAACGTCCTGACTTTC

D: TRBD2
V: TRBV3-1/TRBV3-2
size: -
J: TRBJ2-1
CDR3: CASSQALAGVYNEQFF
DNA: TGTGCCAGCAGCCAAGCACTAGCGGGAGTCTACAATGAGCAGTTCTTC

D: -
V: TRBV30
size: -
J: TRBJ1-4
CDR3: CASSSGDNEKLFF
DNA: TGTGCCTCCAGTTCAGGGGATAATGAAAAACTGTTTTTT